This note documents a single T cell receptor beta chain sequence. Its antigen is currently unknown. 5'RACE primed at constant segments yielded TCR alpha and TCR beta cDNA libraries bearing sample barcodes and UMIs. TCRdb processed the 5' RACE reads anew with MiXCR; each CDR3 protein has one entry. The data hold about 290,000 distinct CDR3 sequences, with about a sixth observed a single time. This sample stems from a study of T-cell memory formation after mild COVID-19. Overall study context: Largely donor-specific TCR clusters were found. Broader study findings: Researchers found some responding clones in pre-infection memory, a sign that cross-reactive memory joined. Clones shrinking from day 15 to 85 showed even CD4/CD8 mixes; later expanders tilted CD4+.

The CDR3 is 14 amino acids. Trimming removed 5 bases at V and 0 bases at J, with 8 bases between. CDR1 KGHDR and CDR2 SFDVKD come from the germline V gene. This sequence was found in a young man who had mild COVID-19 (a few samples of this study predate the infection). Cell type and time point are not known. V is TRBV24-1 and J is TRBJ2-3; D gene unclear. Sample: PBMCs or a T cell subset sorted from them (not recorded which). The chain's CDR3 is CATSVDGSTDTQYF. The DNA of the CDR3 is TGTGCCACCAGTGTGGACGGGAGCACAGATACGCAGTATTTT.